This is a list of T cell receptor delta chains from one sample in a study of fetal and pediatric gammadelta thymocytes. TCRdb re-called the reads using CATT. The sample records about 2,200 delta-chain clones, around 25% being singletons. Specimen: non-Vgamma9Vdelta2 gamma-delta T cells from the thymus. The receptors here all came from a child who underwent cardiac surgery and was recorded as healthy. The CDR3 runs from the conserved cysteine through the conserved F or W. D genes are given only for firm matches. Some rows mark clone size as missing; the rest say once, few, many or name a class of expanded clone.

j_call: TRDJ1
d_call: TRDD3
v_call: TRDV1
clone_size: NA
cdr3_aa: CALGELFIKSFRGIRGTDKLIF
cdr3_nt: TGTGCTCTTGGGGAACTCTTTATAAAGTCCTTCCGGGGGATACGGGGTACCGATAAACTCATCTTT

j_call: TRDJ1
d_call: NA
v_call: TRDV1
clone_size: large
cdr3_aa: CALGEEVYFLASYDLGIRKLIF
cdr3_nt: TGTGCTCTTGGGGAAGAGGTATATTTCCTAGCTTCCTACGATCTGGGGATACGCAAACTCATCTTT

j_call: TRDJ1
d_call: NA
v_call: TRDV3
clone_size: medium-sized
cdr3_aa: CAFSSLPPLRYTDKLIF
cdr3_nt: TGTGCCTTTTCTTCCTTGCCACCCTTACGGTACACCGATAAACTCATCTTT

j_call: TRDJ1
d_call: TRDD3
v_call: TRDV1
clone_size: NA
cdr3_aa: CALGEGLIPTPIGGYRASELDKLIF
cdr3_nt: TGTGCTCTTGGGGAAGGCTTGATTCCTACGCCGATTGGGGGATACAGGGCATCGGAGCTCGATAAACTCATCTTT

j_call: TRDJ1
d_call: TRDD3
v_call: TRDV1
clone_size: medium-sized
cdr3_aa: CALGGNPKLPWALTGGSYADKLIF
cdr3_nt: TGTGCTCTTGGGGGCAACCCTAAATTACCATGGGCCCTTACTGGGGGATCATACGCCGATAAACTCATCTTT

j_call: TRDJ1
d_call: TRDD3
v_call: TRDV1
clone_size: NA
cdr3_aa: CALGEWGGSTGGYDPYTDKLIF
cdr3_nt: TGTGCTCTTGGGGAATGGGGCGGCTCTACTGGGGGATACGACCCGTACACCGATAAACTCATCTTT

j_call: TRDJ1
d_call: NA
v_call: TRDV1
clone_size: few
cdr3_aa: CALGGKFPSKTHRAKLIF
cdr3_nt: TGTGCTCTTGGGGGAAAATTTCCTTCTAAAACCCACCGTGCGAAACTCATCTTT

j_call: TRDJ1
d_call: TRDD3
v_call: TRDV1
clone_size: large
cdr3_aa: CALGLLGVNTDKLIF
cdr3_nt: TGTGCTCTTGGGTTACTGGGGGTAAACACCGATAAACTCATCTTT

j_call: TRDJ1
d_call: TRDD3
v_call: TRDV1
clone_size: large
cdr3_aa: CALGKKGDTDKLIF
cdr3_nt: TGTGCTCTTGGGAAAAAGGGGGATACGGATAAACTCATCTTT

j_call: TRDJ1
d_call: TRDD3
v_call: TRDV1
clone_size: NA
cdr3_aa: CALGEPIHKGYRTGGIHTYTDKLIF
cdr3_nt: TGTGCTCTTGGGGAACCCATCCACAAGGGATATCGTACTGGGGGGATACACACGTACACCGATAAACTCATCTTT

j_call: TRDJ1
d_call: TRDD3
v_call: TRDV1
clone_size: medium-sized
cdr3_aa: CALGEPSKLGDTRIREDKLIF
cdr3_nt: TGTGCTCTTGGGGAACCCTCTAAACTGGGGGATACGCGTATCAGGGAGGATAAACTCATCTTT

j_call: TRDJ1
d_call: TRDD3
v_call: TRDV1
clone_size: few
cdr3_aa: CALGTHRLPTIRLGDTYAIKTDKLIF
cdr3_nt: TGTGCTCTTGGGACTCACCGGCTTCCTACCATAAGGCTGGGGGATACGTACGCTATTAAAACCGATAAACTCATCTTT

j_call: TRDJ1
d_call: TRDD3
v_call: TRDV1
clone_size: NA
cdr3_aa: CALGEWGSSTGGYDPYTDKLIF
cdr3_nt: TGTGCTCTTGGGGAATGGGGCAGCTCTACTGGGGGATACGACCCGTACACCGATAAACTCATCTTT

j_call: TRDJ1
d_call: TRDD3
v_call: TRDV2
clone_size: large
cdr3_aa: CACDPFFRTDRLGDTDKLIF
cdr3_nt: TGTGCCTGTGACCCCTTCTTCCGGACAGACCGACTGGGGGATACCGATAAACTCATCTTT

j_call: TRDJ1
d_call: TRDD3
v_call: TRDV1
clone_size: NA
cdr3_aa: CALGELTQGSYVNWGIQGLIF
cdr3_nt: TGTGCTCTTGGGGAACTTACACAGGGTTCCTACGTTAACTGGGGGATACAAGGACTCATCTTT

j_call: TRDJ1
d_call: TRDD3
v_call: TRDV1
clone_size: NA
cdr3_aa: CALGEKSIRTGDTPQYTDKLIF
cdr3_nt: TGTGCTCTTGGGGAAAAAAGCATCAGAACTGGGGATACCCCCCAGTACACCGATAAACTCATCTTT

j_call: TRDJ1
d_call: TRDD3
v_call: TRDV3
clone_size: few
cdr3_aa: CAFRGIVVGDTNSKYTDKLIF
cdr3_nt: TGTGCCTTTAGGGGAATAGTGGTGGGGGATACCAACTCCAAGTACACCGATAAACTCATCTTT

j_call: TRDJ1
d_call: TRDD3
v_call: TRDV1
clone_size: few
cdr3_aa: CALGEPPKQFPGPSGDITLYTDKLIF
cdr3_nt: TGTGCTCTTGGGGAACCTCCCAAACAATTCCCCGGCCCCTCTGGGGATATTACTCTTTACACCGATAAACTCATCTTT

j_call: TRDJ1
d_call: NA
v_call: TRDV1
clone_size: medium-sized
cdr3_aa: CALGELSRPFKIKLIF
cdr3_nt: TGTGCTCTTGGGGAACTCTCCCGGCCCTTCAAGATTAAACTCATCTTT

j_call: TRDJ1
d_call: NA
v_call: TRDV1
clone_size: NA
cdr3_aa: CALGEPNGLPKPLGVMYTDKLIF
cdr3_nt: TGTGCTCTTGGGGAACCCAACGGCCTTCCTAAACCACTGGGGGTTATGTACACCGATAAACTCATCTTT

j_call: TRDJ1
d_call: NA
v_call: TRDV1
clone_size: NA
cdr3_aa: CALGDLSSVPDKLIF
cdr3_nt: TGTGCTCTTGGGGACCTATCTAGTGTACCCGATAAACTCATCTTT

j_call: TRDJ1
d_call: NA
v_call: TRDV1
clone_size: NA
cdr3_aa: CALGETPCYTDKLIF
cdr3_nt: TGTGCTCTTGGGGAAACGCCTTGTTACACCGATAAACTCATCTTT

j_call: TRDJ1
d_call: TRDD3
v_call: TRDV1
clone_size: medium-sized
cdr3_aa: CALGPPGPGLRGGYEGYTDKLIF
cdr3_nt: TGTGCTCTTGGGCCCCCGGGCCCTGGGTTACGTGGGGGATACGAGGGCTATACCGATAAACTCATCTTT

j_call: TRDJ1
d_call: NA
v_call: TRDV1
clone_size: few
cdr3_aa: CALGERRGGATYTDKLIF
cdr3_nt: TGTGCTCTTGGGGAACGAAGGGGTGGGGCCACGTACACCGATAAACTCATCTTT

j_call: TRDJ1
d_call: NA
v_call: TRDV1
clone_size: NA
cdr3_aa: CALGGPHYPSYGGPRYTDKLIF
cdr3_nt: TGTGCTCTTGGGGGGCCCCATTACCCATCTTACGGGGGTCCACGGTACACCGATAAACTCATCTTT

j_call: TRDJ1
d_call: NA
v_call: TRAV29/DV5
clone_size: large
cdr3_aa: CAASVPLMGGTDKLIF
cdr3_nt: TGTGCAGCAAGCGTCCCGTTGATGGGGGGGACCGATAAACTCATCTTT

j_call: TRDJ1
d_call: NA
v_call: TRDV1
clone_size: few
cdr3_aa: CALGDLSYSYGRGIGRYTDKLIF
cdr3_nt: TGTGCTCTTGGGGACCTCTCCTATTCCTACGGACGGGGGATAGGGAGGTACACCGATAAACTCATCTTT

j_call: TRDJ1
d_call: NA
v_call: TRDV1
clone_size: large
cdr3_aa: CALGEDSGCRSYTDKLIF
cdr3_nt: TGTGCTCTTGGGGAGGACTCGGGATGCAGATCGTACACCGATAAACTCATCTTT

j_call: TRDJ1
d_call: NA
v_call: TRDV1
clone_size: medium-sized
cdr3_aa: CALGEKGFLFDKLIF
cdr3_nt: TGTGCTCTTGGGGAAAAGGGCTTCCTTTTCGATAAACTCATCTTT

j_call: TRDJ1
d_call: TRDD3
v_call: TRDV1
clone_size: few
cdr3_aa: CALGDKLHGGGIRDTDKLIF
cdr3_nt: TGTGCTCTTGGGGATAAACTCCATGGTGGGGGGATACGGGACACCGATAAACTCATCTTT

j_call: TRDJ1
d_call: TRDD3
v_call: TRDV1
clone_size: medium-sized
cdr3_aa: CALGEPPEEVTGGYASGDKLIF
cdr3_nt: TGTGCTCTTGGGGAACCCCCCGAAGAAGTCACTGGGGGATACGCCAGTGGGGATAAACTCATCTTT

j_call: TRDJ1
d_call: NA
v_call: TRDV3
clone_size: medium-sized
cdr3_aa: CAFNPTLVLASPLYTDKLIF
cdr3_nt: TGTGCCTTTAACCCTACGTTGGTACTGGCGTCACCTTTGTACACCGATAAACTCATCTTT

j_call: TRDJ1
d_call: TRDD3
v_call: TRDV3
clone_size: NA
cdr3_aa: CAFRPESFDRGILAYTDKLIF
cdr3_nt: TGTGCCTTTCGGCCTGAGTCGTTCGATCGGGGGATACTGGCGTACACCGATAAACTCATCTTT

j_call: TRDJ1
d_call: NA
v_call: TRDV1
clone_size: few
cdr3_aa: CALGGPGWGKLIF
cdr3_nt: TGTGCTCTTGGGGGCCCCGGGTGGGGGAAACTCATCTTT

j_call: TRDJ1
d_call: TRDD3
v_call: TRDV1
clone_size: NA
cdr3_aa: CALGESPESPLTGGDTTYTDKLIF
cdr3_nt: TGTGCTCTTGGGGAAAGTCCCGAGAGTCCCCTTACTGGGGGAGACACTACGTACACCGATAAACTCATCTTT

j_call: TRDJ1
d_call: TRDD3
v_call: TRDV1
clone_size: NA
cdr3_aa: CALGELTGPTGWGTNMYTDKLIF
cdr3_nt: TGTGCTCTTGGGGAACTAACAGGTCCTACCGGCTGGGGGACGAACATGTACACCGATAAACTCATCTTT

j_call: TRDJ1
d_call: NA
v_call: TRDV1
clone_size: NA
cdr3_aa: CALGDLPEGPFTPFTFTDKLIF
cdr3_nt: TGTGCTCTTGGGGACCTTCCCGAGGGTCCCTTTACTCCTTTTACTTTCACCGATAAACTCATCTTT

j_call: TRDJ1
d_call: TRDD3
v_call: TRDV2
clone_size: large
cdr3_aa: CACDTRLGELRLKTDKLIF
cdr3_nt: TGTGCCTGTGACACCCGGTTGGGGGAGTTACGGCTAAAAACCGATAAACTCATCTTT

j_call: TRDJ1
d_call: NA
v_call: TRDV1
clone_size: medium-sized
cdr3_aa: CALGERPNLPLASSAGNTDKLIF
cdr3_nt: TGTGCTCTTGGGGAACGACCTAACCTCCCCCTGGCTTCCTCCGCGGGGAACACCGATAAACTCATCTTT

j_call: TRDJ1
d_call: TRDD3
v_call: TRDV1
clone_size: medium-sized
cdr3_aa: CALGEPDWGITDKLIF
cdr3_nt: TGTGCTCTTGGGGAACCCGACTGGGGGATCACCGATAAACTCATCTTT

j_call: TRDJ1
d_call: TRDD3
v_call: TRDV1
clone_size: NA
cdr3_aa: CALGELFPFLYVGGYEGDTDKLIF
cdr3_nt: TGTGCTCTTGGGGAACTCTTCCCCTTCCTATATGTTGGGGGATACGAGGGCGACACCGATAAACTCATCTTT

j_call: TRDJ1
d_call: TRDD3
v_call: TRDV1
clone_size: few
cdr3_aa: CALGAKGLVGDRGTDKLIF
cdr3_nt: TGTGCTCTTGGGGCAAAGGGGTTGGTGGGGGATCGGGGCACCGATAAACTCATCTTT

j_call: TRDJ1
d_call: TRDD3
v_call: TRDV1
clone_size: few
cdr3_aa: CALGEHSRPHWGLPTDKLIF
cdr3_nt: TGTGCTCTTGGGGAGCATTCCCGTCCACACTGGGGGCTGCCCACCGATAAACTCATCTTT

j_call: TRDJ1
d_call: NA
v_call: TRDV1
clone_size: medium-sized
cdr3_aa: CALGEGPSNPVLGQADKLIF
cdr3_nt: TGTGCTCTTGGGGAAGGACCTTCTAACCCCGTACTGGGCCAAGCCGATAAACTCATCTTT

j_call: TRDJ1
d_call: NA
v_call: TRDV1
clone_size: few
cdr3_aa: CALGELRGPHTDKLIF
cdr3_nt: TGTGCTCTTGGGGAACTTAGAGGACCACACACCGATAAACTCATCTTT

j_call: TRDJ1
d_call: TRDD3
v_call: TRDV1
clone_size: few
cdr3_aa: CALGELFATGSWGFTDKLIF
cdr3_nt: TGTGCTCTTGGGGAACTTTTCGCTACGGGGTCCTGGGGGTTCACCGATAAACTCATCTTT